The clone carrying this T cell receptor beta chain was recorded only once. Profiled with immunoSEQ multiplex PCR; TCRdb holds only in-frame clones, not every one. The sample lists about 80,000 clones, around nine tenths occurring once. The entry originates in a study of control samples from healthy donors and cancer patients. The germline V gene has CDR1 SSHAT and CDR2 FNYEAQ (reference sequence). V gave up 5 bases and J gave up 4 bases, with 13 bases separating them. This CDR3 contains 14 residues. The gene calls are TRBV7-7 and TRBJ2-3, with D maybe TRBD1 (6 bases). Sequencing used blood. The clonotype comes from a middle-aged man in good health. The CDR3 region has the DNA TGTGCCAGCAGCCAGCAGGGGTTCCCAGATACGCAGTATTTT. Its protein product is CASSQQGFPDTQYF.